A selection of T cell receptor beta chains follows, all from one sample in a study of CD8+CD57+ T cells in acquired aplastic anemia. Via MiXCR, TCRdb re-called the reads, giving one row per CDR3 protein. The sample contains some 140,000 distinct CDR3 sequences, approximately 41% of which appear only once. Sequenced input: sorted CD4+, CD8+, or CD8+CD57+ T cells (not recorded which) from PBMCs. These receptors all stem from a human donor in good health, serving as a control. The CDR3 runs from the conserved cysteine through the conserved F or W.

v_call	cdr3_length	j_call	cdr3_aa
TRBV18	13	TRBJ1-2	CASSPQGDYGYTF
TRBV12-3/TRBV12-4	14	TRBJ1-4	CASSLGTNNEKLFF
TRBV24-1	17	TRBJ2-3	CATSGSGLAKGGDTQYF
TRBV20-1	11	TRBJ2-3	CSARNTDTQYF
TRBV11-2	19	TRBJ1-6	CASSRSGGRPDFYNSPLHF
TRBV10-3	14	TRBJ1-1	CAMKDLGTNTEAFF
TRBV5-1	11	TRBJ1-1	CASKTSGLSIF
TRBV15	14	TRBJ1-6	CATSSRKGNSPLHF
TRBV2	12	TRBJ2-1	CASRDIYYEQFF
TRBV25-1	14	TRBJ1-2	CASSESGAFYGYTF
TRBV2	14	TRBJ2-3	CASSEDLGVDTQYF
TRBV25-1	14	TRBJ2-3	CASSGRGGTDTQYF
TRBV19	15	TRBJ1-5	CASSVDRASNQPQHF
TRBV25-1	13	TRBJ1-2	CASSSAGNYGYTF
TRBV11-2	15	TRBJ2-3	CASSPGRVVVDTQYF
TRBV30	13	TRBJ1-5	CAWSVRGGQPQHF
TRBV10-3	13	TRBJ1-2	CAISADRGRGYTF
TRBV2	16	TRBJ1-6	CANSRTTGPYNSPLHF
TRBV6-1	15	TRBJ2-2	CASRDSARDTGELFF
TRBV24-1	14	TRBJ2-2	CATSAGGYTGELFF
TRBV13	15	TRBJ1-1	CASSLGRGMNTEAFF
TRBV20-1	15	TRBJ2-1	CSAPSPLAQRVEQFF
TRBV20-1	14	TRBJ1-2	CSAGGRGSGYGYTF
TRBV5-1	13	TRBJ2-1	CASSPSRGDEQFF
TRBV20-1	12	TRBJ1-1	CSANTGYTEAFF
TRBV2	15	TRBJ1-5	CASSSYDRENQPQHF
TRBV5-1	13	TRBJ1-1	CASSPVGTSEAFF
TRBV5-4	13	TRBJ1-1	CASSLGVEAGYFF
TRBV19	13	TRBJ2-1	CASTHVRSNEQFF
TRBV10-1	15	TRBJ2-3	CASSAQTGSTDTQYF
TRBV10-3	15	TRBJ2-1	CAISESVSSYNEQFF
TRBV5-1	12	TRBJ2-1	CASWGRLNEQFF
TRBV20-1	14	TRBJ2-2	CSAGWDRNTGELFF
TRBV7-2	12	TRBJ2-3	CASSPTADTQYF
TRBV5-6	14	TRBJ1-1	CASNWGWGVTEAFF
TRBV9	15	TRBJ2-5	CASSVGIAVRETQYF
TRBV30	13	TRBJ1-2	CAWTPGRYYGYTF
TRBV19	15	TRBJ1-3	CASSPGQSSGNTIYF
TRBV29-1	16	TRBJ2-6	CSASGGAGTGANVLTF
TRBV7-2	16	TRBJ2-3	CASSLAGTSGTDTQYF
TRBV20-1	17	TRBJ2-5	CSARDLIRAGDQETQYF
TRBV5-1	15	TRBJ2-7	CASGSGTGSTREQYF
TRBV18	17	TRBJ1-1	CASSHDSLGNLNTEAFF
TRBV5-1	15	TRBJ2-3	CASSSTAGGVDTQYF
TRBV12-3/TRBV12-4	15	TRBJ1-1	CASSLMTGSYSEAFF
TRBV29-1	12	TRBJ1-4	CSAGWGREKLFF
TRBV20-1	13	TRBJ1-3	CSARHSSGNTIYF
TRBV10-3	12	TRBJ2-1	CASAGLVNEQFF
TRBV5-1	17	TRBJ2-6	CASSSATPPAGANVLTF
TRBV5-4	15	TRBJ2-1	CASSVLSSGYNEQFF
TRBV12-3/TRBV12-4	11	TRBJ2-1	CASKVANEQFF
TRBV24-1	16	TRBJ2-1	CATSDALAGAINEQFF
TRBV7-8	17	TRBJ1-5	CASSLAPPTGGGQPQHF
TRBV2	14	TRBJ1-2	CAGRPGQGANGYIF
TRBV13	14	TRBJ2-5	CASSLLRGEETQYF